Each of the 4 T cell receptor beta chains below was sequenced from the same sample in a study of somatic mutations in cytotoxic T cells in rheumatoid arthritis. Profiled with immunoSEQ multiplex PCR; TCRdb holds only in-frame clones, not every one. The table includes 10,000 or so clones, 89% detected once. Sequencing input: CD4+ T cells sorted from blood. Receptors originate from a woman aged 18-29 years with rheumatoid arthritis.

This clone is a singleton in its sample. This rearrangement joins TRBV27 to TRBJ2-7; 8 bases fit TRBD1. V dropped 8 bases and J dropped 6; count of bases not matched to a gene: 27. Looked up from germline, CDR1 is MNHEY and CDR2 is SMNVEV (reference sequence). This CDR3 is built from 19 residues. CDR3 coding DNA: TGTGCCAGCGGTGGGGGAAGGTACAGGGGGATTTTGGCGGTAGGCGAGCAGTACTTC. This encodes CASGGGRYRGILAVGEQYF.

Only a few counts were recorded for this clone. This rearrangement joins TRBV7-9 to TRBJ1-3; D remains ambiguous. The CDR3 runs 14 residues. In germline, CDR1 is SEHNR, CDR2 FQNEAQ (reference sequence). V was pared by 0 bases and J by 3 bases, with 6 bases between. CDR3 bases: TGTGCCAGCAGCTTAGCCCCGGGTGGAAACACCATATATTTT. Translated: CASSLAPGGNTIYF. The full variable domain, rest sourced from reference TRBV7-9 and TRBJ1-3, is DTGVSQNPRHKITKRGQNVTFRCDPISEHNRLYWYRQTLGQGPEFLTYFQNEAQLEKSRLLSDRFSAERPKGSFSTLEIQRTEQGDSAMYLCASSLAPGGNTIYFGEGSWLTVV.

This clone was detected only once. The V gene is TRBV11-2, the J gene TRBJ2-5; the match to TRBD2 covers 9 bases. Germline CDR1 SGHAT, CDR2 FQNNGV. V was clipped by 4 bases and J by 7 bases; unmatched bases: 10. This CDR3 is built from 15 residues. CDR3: CASSSTSGGEGTQYF. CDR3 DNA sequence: TGTGCCAGCAGCTCGACTAGCGGAGGGGAAGGGACCCAGTACTTC.

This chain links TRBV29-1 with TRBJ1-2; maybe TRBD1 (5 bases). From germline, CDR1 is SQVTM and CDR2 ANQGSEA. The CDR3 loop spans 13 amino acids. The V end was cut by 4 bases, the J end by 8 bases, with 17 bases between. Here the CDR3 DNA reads TGCAGCGTTGTCAAGCAACAGGTGGAGGGCTACACCTTC. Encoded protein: CSVVKQQVEGYTF.